The 27 T cell receptor beta chains given below trace back to one sample, sequenced in a study of persistence of HIV-infected CD4 T cells. Lysates of CMV-infected fibroblasts at around 9.1 ug/mL stimulated these cells. Sorted nonresponding memory CD4+ T cells were CD40L-negative, CD69-negative, CD45RO-high. The immunoSEQ assay was version 4, run in survey mode. The repertoire was sequenced with immunoSEQ multiplex PCR; TCRdb's copy has only in-frame clones and lacks some. The top ten hold roughly 1.5% of the sample, which has 37,000 or so clones, less than 90% seen once. The antigens these receptors bind are not known. Specimen: CD4+ T cells sorted from PBMCs after roughly 18-hour stimulation, collected from a patient who received antiretroviral therapy. The receptor source for this set is an adult man with HIV who was CMV-seropositive.

The chain has TRBV9 and TRBJ2-1; 8 bases align to TRBD2. The CDR3 loop spans 13 amino acids. Unmatched junction bases numbered 13, after V lost 5 bases and J lost 15 bases. The germline CDR1 and CDR2 sequences are SGDLS and YYNGEE. The CDR3 sequence: CASSPEVAGPGFF. The DNA of the CDR3 is TGTGCCAGCAGTCCCGAGGTAGCGGGGCCGGGGTTCTTC.

The chain recombines TRBV5-5 with TRBJ2-5; D perhaps matches TRBD1 (5 bases). This CDR3 is 17 amino acids long. Germline V lookup: CDR1 SGHKS, CDR2 YYEKEE (reference sequence). V dropped 5 bases and J dropped 5 bases, with 25 bases sitting between them. The CDR3 DNA sequence: TGTGCCAGCAGTCTATTGCCCTTGGACACCGCCGCGGAGACCCAGTACTTC. As protein: CASSLLPLDTAAETQYF. Looking up the rest from reference TRBV5-5 and TRBJ2-5 gives the full variable domain: DAGVTQSPTHLIKTRGQQVTLRCSPISGHKSVSWYQQVLGQGPQFIFQYYEKEERGRGNFPDRFSARQFPNYSSELNVNALLLGDSALYLCASSLLPLDTAAETQYFGPGTRLLVL.

The chain has TRBV29-1 and TRBJ1-1; D ambiguous. Trimming took 7 bases from V and 5 from J, leaving 17 bases between them. The CDR3 is 13 residues long. Germline V gene lookup returns CDR1 SQVTM and CDR2 ANQGSEA. In nucleotides, the CDR3 is TGCAGCGCCTCGGGCTCCCCTACGACTGAAGCTTTCTTT. The encoded protein is CSASGSPTTEAFF.

The chain carries TRBV5-1 and TRBJ1-2; 12 bases are a match to TRBD1. The CDR3 runs 15 residues. CDR1 is SGHRS, CDR2 YFSETQ, per germline. V was pared by 4 bases and J by 4 bases, with 5 bases of the junction left unmatched. DNA of the CDR3: TGCGCCAGCAGCGCGGGACAGGGGGCAAGCTATGGCTACACCTTC. This sequence encodes CASSAGQGASYGYTF.

The chain has TRBV7-9 and TRBJ2-3, with D uncertain. There are 13 residues in the CDR3. With 1 base removed from V and 1 base from J, the gap between germline ends came to 3 bases. In germline, CDR1 is SEHNR, CDR2 FQNEAQ (reference sequence). The CDR3 reads CASSLDGTDTQYF. The CDR3, as DNA: TGTGCCAGCAGCTTAGATGGCACAGATACGCAGTATTTT.

This chain links TRBV27 with TRBJ1-2, with D perhaps TRBD1 (5 bases). Trimming cost V 5 bases and J 8 bases, with 18 bases left between them. From germline, CDR1 is MNHEY and CDR2 SMNVEV (reference sequence). This CDR3 is 14 amino acids long. The CDR3 coding sequence is TGTGCCAGCAGTACCCTGGGACCATCGGGGGGCTACACCTTC. Protein sequence: CASSTLGPSGGYTF.

Remarks on this clone: Additional DNA sequences in this sample encode the identical CDR3. This rearrangement joins TRBV19 to TRBJ2-2; the D is unclear. The length of the CDR3 is 14 residues. Trimming removed 1 base at V and 2 bases at J, with 5 bases between. CDR1 LNHDA and CDR2 SQIVND come from the germline V gene (reference sequence). The CDR3 bases are TGTGCCAGTAGTATAGGCCGTAACACCGGGGAGCTGTTTTTT. It specifies CASSIGRNTGELFF.

By sample fraction, this clone is medium-sized. V usage is TRBV6-1 and J usage is TRBJ2-7; possible D gene TRBD1, 6 bases. This CDR3 has 12 amino acids. The V end was cut by 5 bases, the J end by 6 bases, with 11 bases between. Germline lookup yields CDR1 MNHNS and CDR2 SASEGT. The CDR3 DNA sequence: TGTGCCAGCAGTTTTCGGGACACCGAGCAGTACTTC. Its protein is CASSFRDTEQYF.

The gene calls are TRBV4-1 and TRBJ2-2; D is undetermined. Germline V gene lookup returns CDR1 MGHRA and CDR2 YSYEKL. Trimming left V 4 bases short and J 1 base short, with 10 bases between. This CDR3 region has 15 residues. CDR3 bases: TGCGCCAGCAGCCCAACCGGGTGGAACACCGGGGAGCTGTTTTTT. It specifies CASSPTGWNTGELFF.

The V call is TRBV21-1, the J call TRBJ2-4; the table's D call, TRBD2, has no DNA check behind it. TRBV21-1 is a pseudogene locus. The CDR3 loop spans 17 amino acids. The CDR3 DNA reads as TGTGCCAGCAGCAGCGGCGGGGGGGCCTCAGACAAAAACATTCAGTACTTC. Translating gives CASSSGGGASDKNIQYF.

V gene TRBV7-2 combines with J gene TRBJ2-3, with D perhaps TRBD2 (5 bases). V was cut by 3 bases and J by 6 bases, with 13 bases left in between. The germline V gene encodes CDR1 SGHTA and CDR2 FQGNSA. CDR3 size: 14 residues. The CDR3: CASSFYFTGDTQYF. For the CDR3, the DNA is TGTGCCAGCAGCTTCTATTTTACGGGGGATACGCAGTATTTT.

The V gene is TRBV18, the J gene TRBJ2-3; 11 nucleotides line up with TRBD2. J gave up 0 bases and V 4 bases, and 3 bases lay outside the gene matches. The CDR3 extends over 16 amino acids. Germline CDR1 KGHSH, CDR2 LQKENI. The CDR3 loop reads CASSLRTSGSTDTQYF. CDR3 nucleotide sequence: TGTGCCAGCTCACTACGGACTAGCGGGAGCACAGATACGCAGTATTTT.

This chain links TRBV19 with TRBJ1-6; unclear D gene. The CDR3 contains 16 residues. Germline values: CDR1 LNHDA, CDR2 SQIVND (reference sequence). The V gene lost 3 bases and the J gene lost 2 bases, with 11 bases spanning the gap. This CDR3 is CASSMGRGTYNSPLHF. The DNA of the CDR3 is TGTGCCAGTAGTATGGGGAGAGGGACCTATAATTCACCCCTCCACTTT.

This clone was seen only a few times. The chain joins TRBV7-9 to TRBJ1-3; 7 bases map to TRBD1. CDR1 and CDR2 (germline): SEHNR, FQNEAQ (reference sequence). With V trimmed by 5 bases and J by 4 bases, 14 bases remained unmatched. The CDR3 length is 17 residues. The DNA for the CDR3 is TGTGCCAGCAGCCCCCAGGACAGGTTGCTCTTAGGAAACACCATATATTTT. Protein: CASSPQDRLLLGNTIYF. Supplemented by reference TRBV7-9 and TRBJ1-3, the full variable domain reads DTGVSQNPRHKITKRGQNVTFRCDPISEHNRLYWYRQTLGQGPEFLTYFQNEAQLEKSRLLSDRFSAERPKGSFSTLEIQRTEQGDSAMYLCASSPQDRLLLGNTIYFGEGSWLTVV.

The chain uses TRBV6-5 and TRBJ1-2; unclear D gene. This CDR3 contains 13 residues. CDR1 and CDR2 from the germline V gene are MNHEY and SVGAGI. Trimming stripped 5 bases from V and 3 bases from J, with 10 bases between. The CDR3 loop reads CASSKKEDYGYTF. The CDR3, as DNA: TGTGCCAGCAGTAAAAAGGAGGACTATGGCTACACCTTC.

The rearrangement joins TRBV27 to TRBJ1-6; 7 bases agree with TRBD1. CDR3 size: 15 residues. The trim removed 6 bases at V and 7 bases at J, leaving 9 bases unmatched. Germline values: CDR1 MNHEY, CDR2 SMNVEV (reference sequence). CDR3 bases: TGTGCCAGCAGATTGGACAGGTTCCAGAATTCACCCCTCCACTTT. Amino acids: CASRLDRFQNSPLHF.

The genes are TRBV28 and TRBJ1-1; D gene uncertain. In germline, CDR1 is MDHEN, CDR2 SYDVKM. V was cut by 3 bases and J by 1 base, with 12 bases left in between. The CDR3 totals 15 residues. CDR3 DNA sequence: TGTGCCAGCAGTTTCCCCCGGGGTTGGAACACTGAAGCTTTCTTT. Protein sequence: CASSFPRGWNTEAFF.

The chain recombines TRBV28 with TRBJ2-3; 13 nucleotides agree with TRBD2. V trimming: 8 bases; J trimming: 6 bases; junction bases outside the gene matches: 8. CDR1 and CDR2 from the germline V gene are MDHEN and SYDVKM. There are 15 residues in the CDR3. The CDR3, as DNA: TGTGCCAGCTCTCTGGGGGGACTAGCGGGGGATACGCAGTATTTT. Its protein is CASSLGGLAGDTQYF. Based on the CDR3 plus reference TRBV28 and TRBJ2-3, the full variable domain is DVKVTQSSRYLVKRTGEKVFLECVQDMDHENMFWYRQDPGLGLRLIYFSYDVKMKEKGDIPEGYSVSREKKERFSLILESASTNQTSMYLCASSLGGLAGDTQYFGPGTRLTVL.

The V and J genes are TRBV10-2 and TRBJ1-5; D is unclear. Germline V gene lookup returns CDR1 WSHSY and CDR2 SAAADI. The CDR3 sequence is 13 residues long. V was trimmed by 3 bases and J by 2 bases, leaving 5 bases between them. The CDR3 DNA follows: TGCGCCAGCAGTGAAGACCGCAATCAGCCCCAGCATTTT. The encoded protein is CASSEDRNQPQHF.

This clone has a handful of counts. The chain links TRBV4-1 to TRBJ1-4; the D gene is possibly TRBD1 (6 bases). This CDR3 region has 16 residues. Trimming removed 0 bases from V and 8 bases from J, with 16 bases in between. From germline, CDR1 is MGHRA and CDR2 YSYEKL. CDR3 sequence reads: CASSQEAWGAREKLFF. The CDR3, as DNA: TGCGCCAGCAGCCAAGAAGCTTGGGGGGCGAGGGAAAAACTGTTTTTT.

V gene TRBV2 combines with J gene TRBJ1-2; no definite D call. Trimming took 2 bases from V and 3 from J, leaving 10 bases between them. The CDR3 is 14 amino acids. Per germline, CDR1 SNHLY and CDR2 FYNNEI. In DNA form, the CDR3 reads TGTGCCAGCAGTGAATTGGACGGAGACTATGGCTACACCTTC. It encodes CASSELDGDYGYTF.

The chain links TRBV6-5 to TRBJ2-7, with unresolved D. CDR1 and CDR2 (germline): MNHEY, SVGAGI. The CDR3 extends over 14 amino acids. The V gene lost 6 bases and the J gene lost 3 bases, with 15 bases spanning the gap. The CDR3 nucleotides are TGTGCCAGCAGCTCTACAGAGTTACTCTACGAGCAGTACTTC. Its translation is CASSSTELLYEQYF.

The chain carries TRBV7-9 and TRBJ1-4; a weak D match, TRBD1 (5 bases). Deletions cut 6 bases from V and 5 bases from J, with 19 bases between. The CDR3 covers 16 residues. Germline V lookup: CDR1 SEHNR, CDR2 FQNEAQ (reference sequence). The CDR3 region has the DNA TGTGCCAGCAGTCACCGATTGGGGCAGCAGAATGAAAAACTGTTTTTT. As protein: CASSHRLGQQNEKLFF.

The V and J genes are TRBV23-1 and TRBJ2-3, with D unclear. TRBV23-1 is given ORF status, its function remaining uncertain. V gave up 5 bases and J gave up 6 bases, with 15 bases separating them. The CDR3 sequence is 14 residues long. The DNA for the CDR3 is TGCGCCAGCAGTATTGGAAACTTCGTGGATACGCAGTATTTT. This translates into CASSIGNFVDTQYF.

This clone has more than one count but fewer than ten. This chain connects TRBV19 to TRBJ2-7; TRBD2 agrees at 10 bases. The germline V gene has CDR1 LNHDA and CDR2 SQIVND (reference sequence). J lost 0 bases, V lost 8 bases, and 4 bases had no gene match. CDR3 length: 14 residues. The CDR3 nucleotides read TGTGCCAGTGAACAGCGGGGGGGCTCCTACGAGCAGTACTTC. This gives the protein CASEQRGGSYEQYF.

The chain is built from TRBV18 and TRBJ2-7, with D maybe TRBD1 (6 bases). Germline V gives CDR1 KGHSH, CDR2 LQKENI. This CDR3 is built from 14 residues. V lost 6 bases and J 5 bases, leaving 17 bases between the germline ends. As DNA, the CDR3 is TGTGCCAGCTCCAACTACAGGGACGAAAACGAGCAGTACTTC. Protein sequence: CASSNYRDENEQYF.

The V gene is TRBV7-2, the J gene TRBJ2-7; no reliable D call. The CDR3 has 14 amino acids. The germline V and J ends were trimmed by 0 bases and 5 bases, with 11 bases remaining between them. Germline CDR1 and CDR2: SGHTA and FQGNSA. The CDR3: CASSLAFSKNEQYF. The CDR3 DNA is TGTGCCAGCAGCTTAGCGTTCAGTAAGAACGAGCAGTACTTC.